The sequence of this T cell receptor beta chain was determined in a study of blood T cell repertoires in COVID-19. Study background: Sources were T cells, B-cell-depleted T cells, or PBMCs; the material itself was cDNA or gDNA.

Libraries were prepared by immunoSEQ multiplex PCR; TCRdb keeps only in-frame clonotypes and omits some of them. The sample gives approximately 60,000 clones, about 70% of which show up once; less than 25% is in the top ten. CDR1 is GTSNPN, CDR2 SVGIG, per germline (reference sequence). The CDR3 runs 15 residues. Trimming left V 4 bases short and J 4 bases short, with 19 bases between. The chain has TRBV30 and TRBJ1-2; maybe TRBD1 (6 bases). Sequencing was carried out using peripheral blood. The receptor comes from a man aged 50 to 60 with active or convalescent COVID-19. CDR3 in DNA: TGTGCCTGGAATAAAGACCGACTGGACAGCTATGGCTACACCTTC. Translating gives CAWNKDRLDSYGYTF.